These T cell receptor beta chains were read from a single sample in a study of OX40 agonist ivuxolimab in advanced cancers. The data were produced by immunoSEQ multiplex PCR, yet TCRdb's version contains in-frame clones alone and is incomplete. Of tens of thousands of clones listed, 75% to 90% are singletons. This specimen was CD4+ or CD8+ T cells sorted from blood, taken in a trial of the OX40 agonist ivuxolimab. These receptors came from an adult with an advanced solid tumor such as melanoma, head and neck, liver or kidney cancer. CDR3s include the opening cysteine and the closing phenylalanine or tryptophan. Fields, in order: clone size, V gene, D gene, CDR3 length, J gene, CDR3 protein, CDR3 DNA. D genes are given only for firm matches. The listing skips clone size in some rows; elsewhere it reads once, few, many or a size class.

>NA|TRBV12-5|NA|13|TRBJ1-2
CASGLKDNYGYTF
TGTGCTAGTGGTTTAAAAGATAACTATGGCTACACCTTC
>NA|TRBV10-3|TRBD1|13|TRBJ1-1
CASRGAGDTEAFF
TGTGCCAGCAGGGGGGCCGGGGACACTGAAGCTTTCTTT
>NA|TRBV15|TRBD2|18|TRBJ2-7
CATSSDPGLAGGGHEQYF
TGTGCCACCAGCAGTGACCCAGGGCTAGCGGGGGGCGGCCACGAGCAGTACTTC
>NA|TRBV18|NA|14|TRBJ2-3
CASSPSRPVDTQYF
TGTGCCAGCTCACCCAGCCGCCCGGTAGATACGCAGTATTTT
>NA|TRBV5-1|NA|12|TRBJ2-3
CASMEGSDTQYF
TGCGCCAGCATGGAGGGTTCCGATACGCAGTATTTT
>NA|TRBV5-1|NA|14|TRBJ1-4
CASSLTGRREKLFF
TGCGCCAGCAGCTTGACGGGGAGGAGGGAAAAACTGTTTTTT
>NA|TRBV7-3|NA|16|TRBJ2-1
CASSPAGASRYNEQFF
TGTGCCAGCAGCCCGGCTGGCGCCTCCCGTTACAATGAGCAGTTCTTC
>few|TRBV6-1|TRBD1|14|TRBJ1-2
CASVDRGIVYGYTF
TGTGCCAGCGTGGACAGGGGGATTGTCTATGGCTACACCTTC
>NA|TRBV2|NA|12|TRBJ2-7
CASSELGREQYF
TGTGCCAGCAGTGAACTTGGGCGAGAGCAGTACTTC
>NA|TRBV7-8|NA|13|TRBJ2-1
CASSLDRVNEQFF
TGTGCCAGCAGCTTAGACAGGGTAAATGAGCAGTTCTTC
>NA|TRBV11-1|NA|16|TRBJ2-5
CASSPRSGLTQETQYF
TGTGCCAGCAGCCCGAGATCGGGACTGACCCAAGAGACCCAGTACTTC